The T cell receptor beta chain described here comes from a study of cytomegalovirus exposure and HLA in healthy donors. Findings and caveats of the study: Rare TCR sequences predominated, though certain public TCRs were found in many donors.

This clone showed up just once. Its cognate antigen is unknown. In the PCR, 60 Vbeta and 13 Jbeta primers were used. Produced via immunoSEQ multiplex PCR; TCRdb's table is partial and in-frame only. The data hold approximately 170,000 clones, with 55% to 65% observed a single time. The CDR3 runs to 17 residues. CDR1 MGHRA and CDR2 YSYEKL come from the germline V gene. Trimming shortened V by 4 bases and J by 5 bases, and 23 bases separated the two germline ends. The source is a man aged 40-50 years in good health and CMV-seronegative. Sequences were obtained from PBMCs. The chain is built from TRBV4-1 and TRBJ1-1, with a weak D call TRBD1 (5 bases). The CDR3 protein is CASSLPTAPGGGTEAFF. CDR3 DNA: TGCGCCAGCAGCCTCCCGACCGCCCCAGGTGGGGGGACTGAAGCTTTCTTT.